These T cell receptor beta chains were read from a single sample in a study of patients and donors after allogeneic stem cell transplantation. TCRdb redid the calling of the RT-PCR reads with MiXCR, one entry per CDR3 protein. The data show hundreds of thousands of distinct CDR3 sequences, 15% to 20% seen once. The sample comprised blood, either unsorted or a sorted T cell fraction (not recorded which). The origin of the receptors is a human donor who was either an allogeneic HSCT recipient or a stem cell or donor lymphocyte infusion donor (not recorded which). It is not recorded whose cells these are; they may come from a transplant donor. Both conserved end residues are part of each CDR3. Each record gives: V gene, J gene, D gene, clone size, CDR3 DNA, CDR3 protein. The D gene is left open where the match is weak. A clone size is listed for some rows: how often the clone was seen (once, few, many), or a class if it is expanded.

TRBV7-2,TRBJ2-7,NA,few,TGTGCCAGCAGCTTAGTTAGCGCAAGCTCCTACGAGCAGTACTTC,CASSLVSASSYEQYF
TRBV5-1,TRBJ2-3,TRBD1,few,TGCGCCAGCAGCTTGTTTGGGACAGGGTCTTATACGCAGTATTTT,CASSLFGTGSYTQYF
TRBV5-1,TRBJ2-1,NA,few,TGCGCCAGCAGCTTCCCTAGCTGGAGCTCCTACAATGAGCAGTTCTTC,CASSFPSWSSYNEQFF
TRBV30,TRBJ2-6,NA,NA,TGTGCCTGGAGCTGGGACACCCTTGGGTCTGGGGCCAACGTCCTGACTTTC,CAWSWDTLGSGANVLTF
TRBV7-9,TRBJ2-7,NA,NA,TGTGCCAGCAGCTTAACGGGGCATAGCTCCTACGAGCAGTACTTC,CASSLTGHSSYEQYF
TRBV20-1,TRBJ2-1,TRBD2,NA,TGCAGTTCCCGACTAGCGGGGGGGCCTCGTGAGCAGTTCTTC,CSSRLAGGPREQFF
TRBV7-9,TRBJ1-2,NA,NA,TGTGCCAGCAGCTTCGATCCCGGGGCCGGCTACACCTTC,CASSFDPGAGYTF
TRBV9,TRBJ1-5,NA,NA,TGTGCCAGCAGCGTAGGCAGCAATCAGCCCCAGCATTTT,CASSVGSNQPQHF
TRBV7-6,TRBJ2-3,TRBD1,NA,TGTGCCAGCAGCGCACGACCGGGGACAGGGGGCACAGATACGCAGTATTTT,CASSARPGTGGTDTQYF
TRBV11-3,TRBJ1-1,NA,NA,TGTGCCAGCAGCTTAGGAGGTGGGGGAATGAACACTGAAGCTTTCTTT,CASSLGGGGMNTEAFF
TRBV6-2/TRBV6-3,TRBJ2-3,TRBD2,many,TGTGCCAGCAAGACTAGCGGGGCCACGCAGTATTTT,CASKTSGATQYF